Only one count was recorded for the clone carrying this TCR beta chain. Its matching antigen is unknown. The data were taken from a study of vaccination effects on CD4 cells after COVID-19. The ViraFEST assay expanded antigen-specific CD4+ T cells with viral peptide pools before sequencing. Following a roughly ten-day culture, CD4+ T cells were purified. Two-dose vaccination with either BNT162b2 or mRNA-1273 was given to the participants. Assay used: immunoSEQ multiplex PCR; TCRdb lists only in-frame clones, some missing. The sample has some 22,000 clones, more than 60% seen once. Study-level findings and limits: Marked contraction was observed in infection-induced and vaccine-induced clones late after vaccination.

J gave up 8 bases and V 4 bases, and 7 bases lay outside the gene matches. Germline V gene sequence: CDR1 SEHNR, CDR2 FQNEAQ (reference sequence). CDR3 length equals 14 residues. This TCR was recovered from a human donor who received a COVID-19 vaccine. This chain joins TRBV7-9 and TRBJ2-5; 10 bases are shared with TRBD1. This specimen consisted of CD4+ T cells from PBMCs cultured with SARS-CoV-2 spike peptides, obtained after COVID-19 vaccination. For the CDR3, the DNA is TGTGCCAGCAGCTCCTGGACAGGGGGAGCTACCCAGTACTTC. Protein: CASSSWTGGATQYF.